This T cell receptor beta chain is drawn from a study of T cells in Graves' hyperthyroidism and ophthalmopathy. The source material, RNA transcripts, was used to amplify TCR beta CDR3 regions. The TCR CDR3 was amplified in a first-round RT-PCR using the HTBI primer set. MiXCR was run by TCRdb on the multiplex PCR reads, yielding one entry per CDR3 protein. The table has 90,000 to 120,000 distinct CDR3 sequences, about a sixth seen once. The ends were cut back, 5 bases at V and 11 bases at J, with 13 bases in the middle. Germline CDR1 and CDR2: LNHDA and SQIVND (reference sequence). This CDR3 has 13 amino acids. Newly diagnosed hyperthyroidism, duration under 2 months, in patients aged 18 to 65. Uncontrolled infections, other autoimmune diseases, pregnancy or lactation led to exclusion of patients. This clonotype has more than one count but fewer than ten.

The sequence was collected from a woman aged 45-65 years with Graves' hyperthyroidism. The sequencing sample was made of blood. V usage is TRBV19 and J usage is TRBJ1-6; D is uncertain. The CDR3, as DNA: TGTGCCAGTAGTTCGACCGGATTTCCACCCCTCCACTTT. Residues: CASSSTGFPPLHF.